This is a list of T cell receptor beta chains from one sample in a study of lymphopenia after photon versus proton radiotherapy. This table comes from immunoSEQ multiplex PCR, and its TCRdb copy is limited to in-frame clones, with some not included. The sample contains approximately 70,000 clones, 87% of which appear only once. The sequenced sample was peripheral blood, obtained from a patient treated with proton-based radiotherapy. The origin of the receptors is an elderly man with esophageal cancer. Both conserved end residues are trimmed from each CDR3.

v_gene	j_gene	CDR3aa
TRBV5-5	TRBJ1-5	ASSLVGRDQPQH
TRBV11-2	TRBJ2-7	ASSGTGSSYEQY
TRBV19	TRBJ2-5	ASRHRDRETQY
TRBV11-2	TRBJ2-1	ASRLAGGPSYNEQF
TRBV6-1	TRBJ2-5	ASSDLRTSGGQETQY
TRBV6-1	TRBJ2-1	ASSLYNEQF
TRBV11-2	TRBJ2-7	ASSLDIAEPYEQY
TRBV6-4	TRBJ2-3	ASSDQAGSTDTQY
TRBV29-1	TRBJ1-1	SVVRQGRSEAF
TRBV9	TRBJ1-3	ASSGTDRVKGNTIY
TRBV5-6	TRBJ1-4	ASSLFRSRGRNEKLF
TRBV5-8	TRBJ2-7	ASSTRERATSYEQY
TRBV29-1	TRBJ1-2	SVVWGDGYT
TRBV5-1	TRBJ1-5	ASSLDGYNQPQH
TRBV5-6	TRBJ1-5	ASSRGLRASNQPQH
TRBV29-1	TRBJ1-1	SVVGNSEAF
TRBV27	TRBJ2-7	ASSYGQGGYEQY
TRBV27	TRBJ2-7	ASSYQFLGEQY
TRBV27	-	ASGKTGPYEQY
TRBV4-3	TRBJ2-5	ASSPDLQETQY
TRBV7-9	TRBJ2-7	ASSEGLAAYEQY
TRBV18	TRBJ2-7	ASSGRDLSSYEQY
TRBV5-4	TRBJ2-3	ASSLGLGRGTDTQY
TRBV5-1	TRBJ1-1	ASSPDRGIESTEAF
TRBV19	TRBJ1-5	ASSRWITNQPQH
TRBV7-6	TRBJ2-7	ASSLAGGHPLGEQY
TRBV6-1	TRBJ1-6	ASRLGNNSPLH
TRBV6-5	TRBJ2-7	ASSRLAGVEQY
TRBV5-1	TRBJ2-5	ASSPGLAGAGETQY
TRBV12-5	TRBJ2-1	ASGLVLLAGRTNEQF
TRBV27	TRBJ2-7	ASSFREGGSYEQY
TRBV19	TRBJ1-2	ASSTGSPYYGYT
TRBV11-1	TRBJ2-5	ASSSPRDSYQETQY
TRBV7-2	TRBJ2-7	ASSLEGSSYEQY
TRBV9	TRBJ2-3	ASSVVGGASTDTQY
TRBV19	TRBJ2-2	ASSPPSGQVTGELF
TRBV30	TRBJ1-2	AWTLSSLRDYGYT
TRBV9	-	ASSDDGSSYEQY
TRBV27	TRBJ1-1	ASSPMDTRTEAF
TRBV7-9	TRBJ1-4	ASSLLPGDSNEKLF
TRBV5-6	TRBJ2-5	ASSLEGASRETQY
TRBV19	TRBJ2-1	ASSRLAGENNEQF
TRBV5-4	TRBJ2-7	ASSRLSGISYEQY
TRBV6-5	TRBJ2-1	ASSYGVSYNEQF
TRBV6-5	TRBJ1-4	ASSYEGVDEKLF
TRBV7-9	TRBJ2-4	ASSRGLDYKNIQY
TRBV7-2	TRBJ2-1	ASSSTLAGGQLEQF
TRBV2	TRBJ2-1	ASSELVSYNEQF
TRBV9	TRBJ1-4	ASSAEAGILF
TRBV9	TRBJ2-1	ASSTAEGLAGGSYNEQF
TRBV11-2	TRBJ2-7	ASSLSWWASGRNYEQY
TRBV7-2	TRBJ2-2	ASSLSRYPGELF
TRBV7-2	TRBJ1-5	ASSLSRNGNQPQH
TRBV11-3	TRBJ2-3	ASSGRDVSTDTQY
TRBV7-2	TRBJ1-1	ASSLAGSGRGREAF